One T cell receptor beta chain is described in this entry. This sample stems from a study of blood T cell repertoires in COVID-19. In the study overall: The United States, Italy and Spain were the sources of the acute and convalescent COVID-19 samples. Nucleic acid was either cDNA or gDNA, and it came from T cells, B-cell-depleted T cells, or PBMCs.

CDR1 and CDR2 (germline): MNHEY, SMNVEV (reference sequence). The CDR3 has 15 residues. Trimming cost V 7 bases and J 5 bases, with 21 bases left between them. In the source study's methods: Amplification from reference gene primers served as the basis for estimated nucleated cell counts. The table came from immunoSEQ multiplex PCR; TCRdb's copy has only in-frame clones and leaves some out. That table furnishes V, J and clone size, whereas the DNA furnished D and trimming. This sample yields some 83,000 clones, of which roughly 87% are seen a single time; 11% belongs to the top ten. The receptor was isolated from a man aged 45-65 years with acute or convalescent COVID-19. Sequencing was carried out using peripheral blood. The J gene is TRBJ2-7, the V gene TRBV27; TRBD1 might be the D (6 bases). The CDR3 is CASTTLPGHIDEQYF. The CDR3 DNA is TGTGCCAGCACTACCCTACCGGGACATATCGACGAGCAGTACTTC.